This paragraph covers one T cell receptor beta chain sequence. The entry originates in a study of shared clonotypes between healthy human individuals. The CDR3 contains 14 residues. Germline V gene data show CDR1 as MGHDK and CDR2 as SYGVNS. Trimming took off 5 bases at V and 0 bases at J, with 8 bases between the two ends. Once extracted for a subset, genomic DNA was divided evenly among several immunoSEQ plates. Clones were read by immunoSEQ multiplex PCR, and TCRdb kept only the in-frame ones, dropping some. Here the sample spans more than 400,000 clones, approximately 81% being singletons. The rearrangement joins TRBV25-1 to TRBJ1-5; D is perhaps TRBD1 (5 bases). The sequence derives from a woman aged 40 to 50 in good health. Some clones in this sample may be carry-over from other donors' samples. What was sequenced was PBMCs. The CDR3 region has the DNA TGTGCCAGCAGTACGGGGACTAGCAATCAGCCCCAGCATTTT. Amino acid sequence: CASSTGTSNQPQHF.